This TCR beta chain emerged from a study of identical twins. TCRdb ran MiXCR on the 5' RACE reads and lists one entry per CDR3 protein. Of fewer than 800,000 distinct CDR3 sequences in the sample, roughly 7.2% were seen once. V lost 7 bases and J 0 bases, leaving 14 bases between the germline ends. Germline-derived CDR1 and CDR2 are SGHRS and YFSETQ. This CDR3 is built from 15 residues. This same sample was also taken into another study, of yellow fever vaccine responses in identical twins.

Material: PBMCs. The TCR comes from a woman aged 18 to 35 in good health. The chain couples TRBV5-1 to TRBJ2-1; the D is unclear. The CDR3 region has the DNA TGCGCCAGCGCGACTGGCGGCTACTCCTACAATGAGCAGTTCTTC. Encoded protein: CASATGGYSYNEQFF.